Given below is one T cell receptor beta chain in context. Its antigen is still unknown. This entry comes from a study of T cell repertoires in ileal Crohn's disease. Study at large: Patients had a median 7.9-year disease duration, and around 35% were active smokers. All patients had surgery for stricturing (about 61%) or penetrating (around 40%) disease. The study, taken as a whole, reports: Clonal expansions were more frequent in active smokers than non-smokers at surgery.

Time point specified: neoterminal ileum biopsy at postoperative endoscopy, about 6 months after surgery. Generated by immunoSEQ multiplex PCR, the TCRdb table keeps only in-frame clones and is missing some. The table shows about 3,000 clones, with 69% occurring only once. J was trimmed by 9 bases and V by 0 bases; bases with no gene match: 7. The germline CDR1 and CDR2 sequences are LGHNA and YNFKEQ. The CDR3 runs 15 residues. This clonotype was obtained from an adult with Crohn's disease. The chain links TRBV4-2 to TRBJ1-1, with 10 nucleotides matching TRBD1. The sequenced sample consisted of ileal tissue. For the CDR3, the DNA is TGTGCCAGCAGCCAAGATTGGACAGGGGGTACAAAAGCTTTCTTT. Its protein product is CASSQDWTGGTKAFF.